These 6 T cell receptor beta chains share one sample of origin, sequenced in a study of molecular identifiers for immune sequencing clone quantification. A single record per CDR3 protein comes from TCRdb applying MiXCR to the PCR reads. The sample consists of more than 35,000 distinct CDR3 sequences, 15% to 20% of them appearing once. The sample consisted of naive CD8+ T cells from blood, with Jurkat cell RNA spiked in. As for subset: FACS-sorted CD8+CD4-CCR7+CD45RA+ naive T cells. These receptors originate from a human donor in good health. Some libraries in this study had Jurkat cell RNA spiked in.

Notes on this clonotype: Just one base apart from a much larger clone, this may be a read error. The conserved phenylalanine or tryptophan normally closing the CDR3 is absent here, so this likely arose from a read error. J is TRBJ2-3 and V is TRBV19; D is unclear. With 11 bases removed from V and 0 bases from J, the gap between germline ends came to 9 bases. Per germline, CDR1 LNHDA and CDR2 SQIVND (reference sequence). This CDR3 is built from 12 residues. The CDR3 here is CAAAVSTDTQYL. CDR3 in DNA: TGTGCCGCAGCAGTAAGCACAGATACGCAGTATCTT.

This clonotype was counted at least ten times. The CDR3 is CASSPRAGLGDADTQYF. The DNA for the CDR3 is TGTGCCAGCTCACCAAGAGCGGGGCTGGGCGACGCAGATACGCAGTATTTT. The V gene is TRBV18, the J gene TRBJ2-3; TRBD2 matches at 7 bases. Looked up from germline, CDR1 is KGHSH and CDR2 is LQKENI. The CDR3 totals 17 residues. V lost 2 bases, J lost 4 bases, and 12 bases stayed unmatched.

This clonotype was counted many times. This chain connects TRBV7-6 to TRBJ1-5; the D is unclear. The germline V gene encodes CDR1 SGHVS and CDR2 FNYEAQ. The CDR3 runs to 16 residues. V was shortened by 1 base and J by 1 base, with 11 bases between the two germline ends. The CDR3: CASSLGGSVSNQPQHF. CDR3 nucleotide sequence: TGTGCCAGCAGCTTAGGTGGGTCTGTGAGCAATCAGCCCCAGCATTTT. Filled out from reference TRBV7-6 and TRBJ1-5, the complete variable domain reads GAGVSQSPRYKVTKRGQDVALRCDPISGHVSLYWYRQALGQGPEFLTYFNYEAQQDKSGLPNDRFSAERPEGSISTLTIQRTEQRDSAMYRCASSLGGSVSNQPQHFGDGTRLSIL.

This clonotype occurred many times. This chain uses TRBV11-1 with TRBJ2-2; 10 bases are a match to TRBD2. This CDR3 region has 16 residues. V lost 5 bases, J lost 3 bases, and 6 bases stayed unmatched. Per the germline V gene, CDR1 is SGHAT and CDR2 is FQDESV (reference sequence). The CDR3 nucleotides are TGTGCCAGCAGCCGCGGAGCGGGAGGGGACACCGGGGAGCTGTTTTTT. This encodes CASSRGAGGDTGELFF.

In regard to this clonotype: A much larger clone lies one base from this, so it may be a read error. The V call is TRBV9, the J call TRBJ2-3; D is ambiguous. Trimming left V 4 bases short and J 6 bases short, with 9 bases between. CDR3 length equals 12 residues. Germline V gene sequence: CDR1 SGDLS, CDR2 YYNGEE. The CDR3 loop is CASSSRFDTQYF. The CDR3 nucleotides are TGTGCCAGCAGCTCAAGGTTCGATACGCAGTATTTT.

This clonotype was recorded many times. The chain is built from TRBV7-9 and TRBJ2-3; no firm D call. Germline V gene lookup returns CDR1 SEHNR and CDR2 FQNEAQ (reference sequence). CDR3 length equals 14 residues. Between the trimmed V and J ends, which lost 0 bases and 8 bases, there was a span of 12 bases. As DNA, the CDR3 is TGTGCCAGCAGCTTAGCGGTTACTATTGCTACGCAGTATTTT. Translated, it gives CASSLAVTIATQYF.